This T cell receptor beta chain was retrieved from a study of identical twins' blood T cells. The donors were healthy female monozygous twins, three pairs in total. Study outcomes and limitations: Abundant TCRbeta CDR3s overlapped more between twins than with unrelated donors.

TCRdb independently ran MiXCR on the 5' RACE reads; one entry per CDR3 protein. The sample yields around 380,000 distinct CDR3 sequences, about 28% seen once. This clonotype was found once. Its antigen is unknown. CDR1 and CDR2 (germline): SGHAT, FQNNGV. The CDR3 is 19 residues long. After removal of 5 bases from V and 6 bases from J, the junction contained 20 bases not matched to a gene. The sequence was collected from a woman aged 18-49 years in good health. This chain joins TRBV11-2 and TRBJ2-1; 9 bases match TRBD2. Specimen: PBMCs. The CDR3 coding sequence is TGTGCCAGCAGCCTCCGACTAGCGGTCCCCCTTAGGGAAATCAATGAGCAGTTCTTC. This encodes CASSLRLAVPLREINEQFF.